These 30 T cell receptor beta chains came from one sample sequenced in a study of cytomegalovirus exposure and HLA in healthy donors. Use of 60 Vbeta and 13 Jbeta primers characterized the PCR. Sequencing used immunoSEQ multiplex PCR; TCRdb keeps in-frame clones, though not all of them. The sample has 70,000 to 80,000 clones, and its top ten clones hold 2.5% to 3%. The specimen was PBMCs. Receptor source: a man aged 35-49 years in good health and CMV-seronegative.

The chain carries TRBV7-9 and TRBJ2-1, with 9 bases fitting TRBD2. The trim removed 1 base at V and 5 bases at J, leaving 6 bases unmatched. This CDR3 is built from 16 residues. Germline assignment: CDR1 SEHNR and CDR2 FQNEAQ (reference sequence). Here the CDR3 DNA reads TGTGCCAGCAGCTTAGGCGGGGGGGCCAAGGACAATGAGCAGTTCTTC. Protein sequence: CASSLGGGAKDNEQFF.

The V call is TRBV5-4, the J call TRBJ2-1, with 9 bases fitting TRBD2. Germline V gene sequence: CDR1 SGHNT, CDR2 YYREEE (reference sequence). V lost 1 base to trimming and J lost 6 bases; unmatched junction nucleotides: 8. The CDR3 extends over 16 amino acids. This CDR3 reads CASSLLGRGGRNEQFF. The CDR3 coding sequence is TGTGCCAGCAGCTTGTTAGGGCGGGGGGGACGCAATGAGCAGTTCTTC.

The chain's CDR3 is CASSPTIAGLEQFF. The DNA of the CDR3 is TGTGCCAGCAGCCCAACCATAGCGGGGCTTGAGCAGTTCTTC. This chain connects TRBV14 to TRBJ2-1; 8 bases align to TRBD2. Germline V gives CDR1 SGHDN, CDR2 FVKESK. V shed 4 bases, J shed 9 bases, and the junction held 8 bases outside the gene matches. The CDR3 runs 14 residues.

The V gene is TRBV27, the J gene TRBJ1-4; D may be TRBD1 (5 bases). Germline loops: CDR1 MNHEY, CDR2 SMNVEV (reference sequence). Trimming pared 1 base from V and 8 bases from J, leaving 11 bases between. There are 14 residues in the CDR3. The CDR3 reads CASSLFQGGEKLFF. In nucleotides, the CDR3 is TGTGCCAGCAGTTTATTTCAGGGAGGAGAAAAACTGTTTTTT.

The rearrangement joins TRBV6-5 to TRBJ2-7; TRBD1 aligns across 7 bases. The V gene's germline CDR1 is MNHEY and CDR2 SVGAGI. Losses at the gene ends were 5 bases for V and 2 bases for J; bases not matched to a gene: 9. This CDR3 comprises 15 residues. The CDR3 region is CASSQDRAGAYEQYF. The CDR3 DNA reads as TGTGCCAGCAGTCAAGACAGGGCAGGCGCCTACGAGCAGTACTTC.

The V and J genes are TRBV12-5 and TRBJ2-1; 8 positions match TRBD1. Germline V gene lookup returns CDR1 LGHNT and CDR2 FRNRAP. After removal of 0 bases from V and 16 bases from J, the junction contained 5 bases not matched to a gene. This CDR3 region has 12 residues. The CDR3 protein is CASGLVLDRVFF. The CDR3 DNA follows: TGTGCTAGTGGTTTGGTTTTGGACAGGGTATTCTTC.

The chain combines TRBV7-8 with TRBJ2-2; the D gene is possibly TRBD1 (6 bases). This CDR3 has 16 residues. The germline V gene has CDR1 SGHVS and CDR2 FQNEAQ. The germline V and J ends were trimmed by 2 bases and 2 bases, with 12 bases remaining between them. CDR3 sequence: CASSLMSGTNTGELFF. CDR3 coding DNA: TGTGCCAGCAGCTTAATGTCAGGGACAAACACCGGGGAGCTGTTTTTT.

The V gene is TRBV5-6, the J gene TRBJ1-1, with D maybe TRBD1 (6 bases). CDR1 SGHDT and CDR2 YYEEEE come from the germline V gene. The CDR3 spans 13 residues. V lost 2 bases, J lost 4 bases, and 9 bases lay in between. The CDR3 here is CASSLGGPTEAFF. The CDR3 DNA is TGTGCCAGCAGCTTAGGGGGTCCCACTGAAGCTTTCTTT.

This chain joins TRBV14 and TRBJ2-2; no clear D gene. In germline, CDR1 is SGHDN, CDR2 FVKESK. The CDR3 sequence is 14 residues long. The ends were cut back, 0 bases at V and 7 bases at J, with 9 bases in the middle. CDR3 amino acids: CASSQDLTGGELFF. The CDR3 DNA is TGTGCCAGCAGCCAAGATCTGACGGGCGGGGAGCTGTTTTTT.

V and J are TRBV7-9 and TRBJ1-3; D uncertain. CDR3 length: 14 residues. Trimming shortened V by 1 base and J by 0 bases, and 4 bases separated the two germline ends. Germline-derived CDR1 and CDR2 are SEHNR and FQNEAQ (reference sequence). CDR3 nucleotide sequence: TGTGCCAGCAGCTTAGACGGCTCTGGAAACACCATATATTTT. Its protein product is CASSLDGSGNTIYF.

The genes are TRBV19 and TRBJ2-2; a weak D match, TRBD1 (5 bases). V lost 4 bases and J lost 0, with 12 bases in between. This CDR3 is 16 amino acids long. The V gene's germline CDR1 is LNHDA and CDR2 SQIVND (reference sequence). In DNA, the CDR3 is TGTGCCAGTAGTAGACAGACTGACGCGAACACCGGGGAGCTGTTTTTT. Translated, it gives CASSRQTDANTGELFF.

The CDR3 DNA reads TGTGCCAGCAGCCAAGGGCTAGAGAAAGAGACCCAGTACTTC. This gives the protein CASSQGLEKETQYF. V gene TRBV4-2 combines with J gene TRBJ2-5; no clear D gene. Germline lookup yields CDR1 LGHNA and CDR2 YNFKEQ. CDR3 length equals 14 residues. Trimming removed 1 base from V and 3 bases from J, with 9 bases in between.

The J gene is TRBJ2-5, the V gene TRBV5-1; 8 nucleotides match TRBD1. This CDR3 has 15 residues. Germline V gives CDR1 SGHRS, CDR2 YFSETQ. Trimming removed 2 bases from V and 6 bases from J; junction bases left unmatched: 9. The CDR3 spells CASSFSGGDGQTQYF. CDR3 in DNA: TGCGCCAGCAGCTTTTCAGGGGGCGATGGTCAGACCCAGTACTTC. Full variable domain (outside the CDR3, taken from reference TRBV5-1 and TRBJ2-5): KAGVTQTPRYLIKTRGQQVTLSCSPISGHRSVSWYQQTPGQGLQFLFEYFSETQRNKGNFPGRFSGRQFSNSRSEMNVSTLELGDSALYLCASSFSGGDGQTQYFGPGTRLLVL.

The rearrangement joins TRBV5-1 to TRBJ1-4; 8 bases align to TRBD1. Unmatched junction bases numbered 10, after V lost 5 bases and J lost 7 bases. Germline CDR1 and CDR2: SGHRS and YFSETQ. This CDR3 region has 15 residues. The CDR3 loop reads CASRQADRGSEKLFF. CDR3 DNA: TGCGCCAGCAGGCAAGCCGACAGGGGTAGTGAAAAACTGTTTTTT.

The rearrangement uses TRBV18 and TRBJ2-7; 12 bases agree with TRBD1. CDR3 length: 13 residues. J gave up 7 bases and V 4 bases, and 2 bases lay outside the gene matches. Germline-derived CDR1 and CDR2 are KGHSH and LQKENI. CDR3 sequence: CASSQGQGAEQYF. As DNA, the CDR3 is TGTGCCAGCTCACAGGGACAGGGGGCTGAGCAGTACTTC.

V is TRBV5-1 and J is TRBJ2-1, with D unresolved. The ends were cut back, 1 base at V and 0 bases at J, with 14 bases in the middle. CDR3 length: 17 residues. CDR1 is SGHRS and CDR2 is YFSETQ in the germline V gene. The CDR3 loop reads CASSLYPEPSSYNEQFF. The CDR3 DNA is TGCGCCAGCAGCTTGTATCCGGAGCCTTCCTCCTACAATGAGCAGTTCTTC.

This chain links TRBV10-1 with TRBJ1-5, with D possibly being TRBD1 (6 bases). CDR1 and CDR2 (germline): WNHNN, SYGVQD (reference sequence). Trimming took 7 bases from V and 9 from J, leaving 16 bases between them. The CDR3 consists of 13 residues. CDR3 nucleotide sequence: TGCGCCAGCAACGGACAGTTCTGGTGGCCCCAGCATTTT. Translation: CASNGQFWWPQHF.

This CDR3 reads CASSRTGSKTQYF. In DNA form, the CDR3 reads TGTGCCAGCAGCCGAACAGGGTCGAAGACCCAGTACTTC. The rearrangement links TRBV14 to TRBJ2-5; D perhaps matches TRBD1 (6 bases). Between the trimmed V and J ends, which lost 4 bases and 6 bases, there was a span of 12 bases. The CDR3 is 13 residues long. Germline V CDR1 and CDR2: SGHDN, FVKESK.

This rearrangement joins TRBV7-8 to TRBJ2-7; 7 bases line up with TRBD2. The germline V gene encodes CDR1 SGHVS and CDR2 FQNEAQ. CDR3 length: 15 amino acids. The V segment lost 4 bases and the J segment 3 bases; nucleotides outside the gene matches: 9. CDR3 loop: CASSSPGLPGYEQYF. CDR3 DNA sequence: TGTGCCAGCAGCTCCCCGGGACTACCGGGCTACGAGCAGTACTTC.

The chain joins TRBV4-2 to TRBJ2-1, with 8 positions matching TRBD2. The CDR3 covers 12 residues. CDR1 is LGHNA and CDR2 is YNFKEQ in the germline V gene. This chain's CDR3 is CANAGGYNEQFF. In DNA, the CDR3 is TGTGCGAATGCGGGGGGTTACAATGAGCAGTTCTTC.

This chain links TRBV19 with TRBJ2-1, with 10 bases matching TRBD1. CDR3 length equals 15 residues. Trimming removed 6 bases from V and 3 bases from J; junction bases left unmatched: 5. Germline CDR1 and CDR2: LNHDA and SQIVND (reference sequence). The CDR3 DNA sequence: TGTGCCAGTAGACCGACAGGGGGCGGCTACAATGAGCAGTTCTTC. Encoded protein: CASRPTGGGYNEQFF.

This chain uses TRBV7-6 with TRBJ1-6; D remains ambiguous. Germline lookup yields CDR1 SGHVS and CDR2 FNYEAQ. This CDR3 is built from 12 residues. Trimming cost V 0 bases and J 14 bases, with 8 bases left between them. The CDR3 DNA sequence: TGTGCCAGCAGCTTAGCAACGGGAACCCTCCACTTT. Protein product: CASSLATGTLHF.

The chain uses TRBV23-1 and TRBJ2-4; 9 bases fit TRBD1. TRBV23-1 is noted as an ORF with a role that remains uncertain. The CDR3 consists of 17 residues. V lost 0 bases and J lost 2; bases outside the gene matches: 5. The CDR3 spells CASSQSWDRVTKNIQYF. CDR3 sequence (DNA): TGCGCCAGCAGTCAATCGTGGGACAGGGTTACCAAAAACATTCAGTACTTC.

The V gene is TRBV5-5, the J gene TRBJ2-2; D not resolved. V lost 0 bases to trimming and J lost 3 bases, with 6 bases between them. This CDR3 is 14 amino acids long. Germline V lookup: CDR1 SGHKS, CDR2 YYEKEE (reference sequence). The CDR3 DNA reads as TGTGCCAGCAGCTTGGCGGTGGACACCGGGGAGCTGTTTTTT. Its translation: CASSLAVDTGELFF. Looking up the rest from reference TRBV5-5 and TRBJ2-2 gives the full variable domain: DAGVTQSPTHLIKTRGQQVTLRCSPISGHKSVSWYQQVLGQGPQFIFQYYEKEERGRGNFPDRFSARQFPNYSSELNVNALLLGDSALYLCASSLAVDTGELFFGEGSRLTVL.

The V gene is TRBV7-9, the J gene TRBJ2-3; perhaps TRBD1 as D (6 bases). The V gene lost 4 bases and the J gene lost 8 bases, with 13 bases spanning the gap. This CDR3 region has 13 residues. Germline lookup yields CDR1 SEHNR and CDR2 FQNEAQ (reference sequence). In DNA form, the CDR3 reads TGTGCCAGCAGCTACCGTGAAGGGGGTACGCAGTATTTT. Amino acid sequence: CASSYREGGTQYF.

J is TRBJ2-3 and V is TRBV5-1; 7 nucleotides agree with TRBD2. This CDR3 contains 15 residues. CDR1 and CDR2 (germline): SGHRS, YFSETQ. With V trimmed by 4 bases and J by 6 bases, 11 bases remained unmatched. This CDR3 is CASSASLAADDTQYF. In nucleotides, the CDR3 is TGCGCCAGCAGCGCTTCGCTAGCGGCCGACGATACGCAGTATTTT.

J is TRBJ2-1 and V is TRBV7-2; the D gene is possibly TRBD2 (6 bases). Trimming left V 1 base short and J 8 bases short, with 6 bases between. Germline V lookup: CDR1 SGHTA, CDR2 FQGNSA. This CDR3 spans 12 amino acids. This chain's CDR3 is CASSLGGDEQFF. The CDR3 coding sequence is TGTGCCAGCAGCTTAGGCGGGGATGAGCAGTTCTTC.

The chain has TRBV2 and TRBJ2-1; 8 bases line up with TRBD1. After removal of 2 bases from V and 6 bases from J, the junction contained 3 bases not matched to a gene. CDR3 length equals 14 residues. Per the germline V gene, CDR1 is SNHLY and CDR2 is FYNNEI. CDR3 nucleotide sequence: TGTGCCAGCAGTGAATTACAGGGGGTCAATGAGCAGTTCTTC. This codes for CASSELQGVNEQFF.

The genes are TRBV7-8 and TRBJ1-2; D not certain. V was cut by 2 bases and J by 8 bases, with 18 bases left in between. The CDR3 totals 15 residues. Germline CDR1 is SGHVS and CDR2 is FQNEAQ. Here the CDR3 reads CASSLRPVSMSGYTF. The CDR3 DNA reads TGTGCCAGCAGCTTACGTCCGGTATCTATGTCGGGCTACACCTTC.

The chain employs TRBV5-1 and TRBJ1-1; TRBD1 matches 7 bases. The CDR3 is made up of 12 amino acids. CDR1 and CDR2 from the germline V gene are SGHRS and YFSETQ. The ends lost 4 bases at V and 9 bases at J; junction bases unmatched: 6. The CDR3 loop is CASSTVGQKAFF. CDR3 nucleotides: TGCGCCAGCAGCACCGTGGGACAGAAAGCTTTCTTT.